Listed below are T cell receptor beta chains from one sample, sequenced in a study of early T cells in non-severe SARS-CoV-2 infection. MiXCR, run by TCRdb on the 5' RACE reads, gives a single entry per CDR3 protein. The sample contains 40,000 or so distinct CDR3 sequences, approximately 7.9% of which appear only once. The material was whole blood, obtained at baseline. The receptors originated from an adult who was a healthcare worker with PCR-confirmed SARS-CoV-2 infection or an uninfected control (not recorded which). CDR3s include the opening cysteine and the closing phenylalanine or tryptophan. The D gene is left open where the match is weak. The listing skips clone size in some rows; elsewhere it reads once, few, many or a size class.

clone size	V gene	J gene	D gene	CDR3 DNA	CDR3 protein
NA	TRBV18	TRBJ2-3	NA	TGTGCCAGCTCACGGGACCTACGGGCCGTCTCAGATACGCAGTATTTT	CASSRDLRAVSDTQYF
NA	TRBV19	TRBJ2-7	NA	TGTGCCAGTAGTATCGCGAACCCGGGACGCGGGCCCTACGAGCAGTACTTC	CASSIANPGRGPYEQYF
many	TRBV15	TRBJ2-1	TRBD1	TGTGCCACCAGCACCTCCGGGACAGGGGTCAATGAGCAGTTCTTC	CATSTSGTGVNEQFF
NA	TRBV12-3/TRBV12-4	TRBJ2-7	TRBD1	TGTGCCAGCAGTTATGGGACAGGGAATTACGAGCAGTACTTC	CASSYGTGNYEQYF
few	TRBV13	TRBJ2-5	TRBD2	TGTGCCAGCAGCAGCACTAGCGGGGGGCAAGAGACCCAGTACTTC	CASSSTSGGQETQYF
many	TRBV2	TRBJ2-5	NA	TGTGCCAGCAGTCGGTGGGGGGGCAAGGAGACCCAGTACTTC	CASSRWGGKETQYF
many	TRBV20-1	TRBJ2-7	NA	TGCAGTGCTAGAGATCCTCATACAACCAGCTCCTACGAGCAGTACTTC	CSARDPHTTSSYEQYF
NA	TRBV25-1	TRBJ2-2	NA	TGTGCCAGCAGTGGGCCGGGGGTTGGCACCGGGGAGCTGTTTTTT	CASSGPGVGTGELFF
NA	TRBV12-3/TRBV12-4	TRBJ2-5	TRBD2	TGTGCCAGCAGTCCCAGCGGGGGTGAGACCCAGTACTTC	CASSPSGGETQYF
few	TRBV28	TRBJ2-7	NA	TGTGCCAGCAGTTCCCCGTTATCCTACGAGCAGTACTTC	CASSSPLSYEQYF
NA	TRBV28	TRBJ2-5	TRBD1	TGTGCCAGCAGGAAGACAGGGGAGGAGACCCAGTACTTC	CASRKTGEETQYF
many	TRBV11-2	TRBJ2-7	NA	TGTGCCAGCAGCTTAGAGGGGGCCTACGAGCAGTACTTC	CASSLEGAYEQYF
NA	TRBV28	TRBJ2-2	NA	TGTGCCAGCGGGTTCAGCACCGGGGAGCTGTTTTTT	CASGFSTGELFF
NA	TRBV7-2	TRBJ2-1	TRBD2	TGTGCCAGCAGTATACTAGCGGGGGGCTCCTACAATGAGCAGTTCTTC	CASSILAGGSYNEQFF
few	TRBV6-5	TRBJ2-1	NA	TGTGCCAGCAGCAGACTAGGAAATGAGCAGTTCTTC	CASSRLGNEQFF
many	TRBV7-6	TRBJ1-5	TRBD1	TGTGCCAGCAGCGCCTACAGGGGGAGCAATCAGCCCCAGCATTTT	CASSAYRGSNQPQHF
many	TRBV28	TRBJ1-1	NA	TGTGCCAGCAGCTTGATGCAGGGTGCGGGAGTAGCTTTCTTT	CASSLMQGAGVAFF
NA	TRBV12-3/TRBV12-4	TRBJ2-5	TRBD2	TGTGCCAGTAGCGGGGGGGCCTGGAAGACCCAGTACTTC	CASSGGAWKTQYF
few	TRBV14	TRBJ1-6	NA	TGTGCCAGCAGCCATCCCAGGGACGTTTCCACCCTCCACTTT	CASSHPRDVSTLHF
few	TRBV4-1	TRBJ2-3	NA	TGCGCCAGCAGCCAAGGGCAGGGCGGCACAGATACGCAGTATTTT	CASSQGQGGTDTQYF
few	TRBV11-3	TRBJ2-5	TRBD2	TGTGCCAGCAGCTCCGGGACTAGCGGGGGGGCCCTCCAAGAGACCCAGTACTTC	CASSSGTSGGALQETQYF
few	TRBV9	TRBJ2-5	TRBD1	TGTGCCAGCAGCGTAGTGGGGGACAGGGGTGAGACCCAGTACTTC	CASSVVGDRGETQYF
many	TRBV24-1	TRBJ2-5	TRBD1	TGTGCCACCAGCACTCTGGACAGGGGCGAGACCCAGTACTTC	CATSTLDRGETQYF
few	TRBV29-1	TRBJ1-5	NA	TGCAGCGTGGGGTGGGAGAATCAGCCCCAGCATTTT	CSVGWENQPQHF
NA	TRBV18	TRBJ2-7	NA	TGTGCCAGCTCACCCTGGACAGTTGACGAGCAGTACTTC	CASSPWTVDEQYF
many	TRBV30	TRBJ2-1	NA	TGTGCCTGGAGTAGGCTAAACGTTGCGGAGCAGTTCTTC	CAWSRLNVAEQFF
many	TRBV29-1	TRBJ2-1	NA	TGCAGCGTTGAACCGGGGTTGGCCTACAATGAGCAGTTCTTC	CSVEPGLAYNEQFF
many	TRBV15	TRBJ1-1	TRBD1	TGTGCCACCAGCAGAGGACAGGGCCGGATGAACACTGAAGCTTTCTTT	CATSRGQGRMNTEAFF
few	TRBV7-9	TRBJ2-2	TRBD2	TGTGCCAGCAGCCTCACTAGCGCAGGCACCGGGGAGCTGTTTTTT	CASSLTSAGTGELFF
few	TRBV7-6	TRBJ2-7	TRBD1	TGTGCCAGCAGCCCAATCCCAGGACAGGGATCCTCCCTCGAGCAGTACTTC	CASSPIPGQGSSLEQYF
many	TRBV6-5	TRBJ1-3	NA	TGTGCCAGCAGTAAGATGAGCTCTGGAAACACCATATATTTT	CASSKMSSGNTIYF